The 20 T cell receptor beta chains below all came from one sample that was sequenced in a study of CD8 T cells in ankylosing spondylitis. TCRdb reprocessed the 5' RACE reads with MiXCR, giving one entry per CDR3 protein. The sample carries roughly 150,000 distinct CDR3 sequences, around a third recorded once. The sample was synovial fluid, either unsorted or a sorted T cell fraction (not recorded which). The receptors derive from a male donor with ankylosing spondylitis.

This clonotype has a count of ten or more. The chain recombines TRBV5-8 with TRBJ1-2, with 7 positions matching TRBD1. Germline V lookup: CDR1 SGHTS, CDR2 YDEGEE. This CDR3 has 15 residues. Unmatched junction bases numbered 10, after V lost 0 bases and J lost 8 bases. CDR3 amino acids: CASSLDRGEYWGYTF. CDR3 coding DNA: TGTGCCAGCAGCTTGGACAGGGGCGAATACTGGGGCTACACCTTC.

This clonotype was found a few times. The V and J genes are TRBV10-3 and TRBJ1-2; 7 bases fit TRBD1. The CDR3 spans 14 residues. The germline gives CDR1 ENHRY, CDR2 SYGVKD. V trimming: 10 bases; J trimming: 4 bases; junction bases outside the gene matches: 12. The CDR3 region has the DNA TGTGCCACCGAAAAAGACAGGGAAGGCTATGGCTACACCTTC. Translated: CATEKDREGYGYTF.

This clonotype was counted ten times or more. The chain carries TRBV4-1 and TRBJ2-1; 10 positions match TRBD2. J lost 7 bases, V lost 3 bases, and 12 bases had no gene match. CDR3 length: 17 residues. Germline lookup yields CDR1 MGHRA and CDR2 YSYEKL. CDR3 amino acids: CASSQRPGTSDVNEQFF. For the CDR3, the DNA is TGCGCCAGCAGCCAGCGTCCCGGGACTAGCGACGTGAATGAGCAGTTCTTC.

This chain connects TRBV5-5 to TRBJ2-3; TRBD2 matches at 9 bases. Per germline, CDR1 SGHKS and CDR2 YYEKEE (reference sequence). The CDR3 totals 16 residues. The J segment lost 1 base and the V segment lost 1 base, leaving 4 bases of the junction unmatched. DNA for the CDR3: TGTGCCAGCAGCTTGCTTAGCGGGAGCGGCACAGATACGCAGTATTTT. This sequence encodes CASSLLSGSGTDTQYF.

V is TRBV6-2 or TRBV6-3 and J is TRBJ2-1; 11 bases agree with TRBD2. This CDR3 spans 15 amino acids. J gave up 3 bases and V 4 bases, and 2 bases lay outside the gene matches. Germline CDR1 reads MNHEY; CDR2 reads SVGEGT. The chain's CDR3 is CASSFGLAGYNEQFF. CDR3 nucleotide sequence: TGTGCCAGCAGTTTCGGACTAGCGGGCTACAATGAGCAGTTCTTC.

As concerns this clonotype: This may stem from a read error, because a much larger clone lies one nucleotide away. This chain joins TRBV20-1 and TRBJ2-7, with 13 bases identical to TRBD2. J gave up 6 bases and V 5 bases, and 13 bases lay outside the gene matches. The CDR3 has 16 residues. CDR1 DFQATT and CDR2 SNEGSKA come from the germline V gene (reference sequence). In nucleotides, the CDR3 is TGCAGTGCTCCCCTAACTAGCGGGAGGGACCGGGGCGAGCAGTACTTC. Protein sequence: CSAPLTSGRDRGEQYF.

This clonotype occurred many times. This chain connects TRBV7-3 to TRBJ2-2; no clear D. The CDR3 is 14 amino acids. Looked up from germline, CDR1 is SGHTA and CDR2 is FQGTGA. Trimming removed 3 bases at V and 6 bases at J, with 11 bases between. The CDR3, as DNA: TGTGCCAGCAGCTTGAACCCCCTCGCCGGGGAGCTGTTTTTT. This gives the protein CASSLNPLAGELFF.

This chain connects TRBV21-1 to TRBJ2-6; the D call TRBD2 from the table was never checked on the DNA. TRBV21-1 is reported as a pseudogene. This CDR3 has 18 residues. The CDR3 is CASSTLAGGRPGANVLTF. The CDR3 DNA reads TGTGCCAGCAGCACCTTAGCGGGGGGGAGGCCTGGGGCCAACGTCCTGACTTTC.

This clonotype was seen only a few times. V and J are TRBV6-1 and TRBJ2-3; 7 bases map to TRBD2. CDR3 length equals 14 residues. The V segment lost 6 bases and the J segment 5 bases; nucleotides outside the gene matches: 8. CDR1 MNHNS and CDR2 SASEGT come from the germline V gene. The CDR3 coding sequence is TGTGCCAGCAGCCGGGGAGGGTCAAAAGATACGCAGTATTTT. This codes for CASSRGGSKDTQYF.

This clonotype was observed at least ten times. The chain couples TRBV11-3 to TRBJ2-3; the D is unclear. The CDR3 has 13 residues. The germline V gene encodes CDR1 SGHNT and CDR2 YENEEA. V was shortened by 5 bases and J by 2 bases, with 8 bases between the two germline ends. The CDR3 protein is CASSARVTDTQYF. As DNA, the CDR3 is TGTGCCAGCAGCGCTAGAGTCACAGATACGCAGTATTTT.

Only a few counts were recorded for this clonotype. The genes are TRBV2 and TRBJ1-5; TRBD1 is a possible D gene (6 bases). The germline gives CDR1 SNHLY, CDR2 FYNNEI. The CDR3 is 14 residues long. The V end was cut by 4 bases, the J end by 3 bases, with 10 bases between. The CDR3 region has the DNA TGTGCCAGCAGTGCAGGGGCTACCAATCAGCCCCAGCATTTT. Encoded protein: CASSAGATNQPQHF.

This clonotype has a single count. This rearrangement joins TRBV11-3 to TRBJ2-1; 10 bases fit TRBD2. Germline V gives CDR1 SGHNT, CDR2 YENEEA. V dropped 5 bases and J dropped 4; count of bases not matched to a gene: 8. The CDR3 spans 16 residues. CDR3 bases: TGTGCCAGCAGCCCAGGCGGACTAGCGGTTTACAATGAGCAGTTCTTC. This sequence encodes CASSPGGLAVYNEQFF. Full variable domain (rest looked up from reference TRBV11-3 and TRBJ2-1): EAGVVQSPRYKIIEKKQPVAFWCNPISGHNTLYWYLQNLGQGPELLIRYENEEAVDDSQLPKDRFSAERLKGVDSTLKIQPAELGDSAVYLCASSPGGLAVYNEQFFGPGTRLTVL.

The CDR3 protein is CASKLVAAGAGFAGELFF. The CDR3 DNA reads as TGTGCCAGCAAACTAGTAGCCGCGGGGGCAGGTTTCGCCGGGGAGCTGTTTTTT. V gene TRBV6-1 combines with J gene TRBJ2-2, with D possibly TRBD2 on 7 matching bases. The V end lost 7 bases, the J end lost 6 bases, and 27 bases lay between the germline ends. Germline V CDR1 and CDR2: MNHNS, SASEGT. The CDR3 is 18 residues long.

This clonotype was picked up a small number of times. The V gene is TRBV10-3, the J gene TRBJ1-5, with 10 bases aligning to TRBD1. V was pared by 4 bases and J by 3 bases, with 3 bases of the junction left unmatched. The CDR3 is made up of 15 amino acids. Germline values: CDR1 ENHRY, CDR2 SYGVKD. Here the CDR3 DNA reads TGTGCCATCAGTGGGACAGGGGGGTACAATCAGCCCCAGCATTTT. Protein sequence: CAISGTGGYNQPQHF.

This clonotype was counted between two and nine times. J is TRBJ2-1 and V is TRBV24-1; 10 nucleotides agree with TRBD2. Per germline, CDR1 KGHDR and CDR2 SFDVKD. The V and J ends lost 6 bases and 8 bases, in that order; junction bases with no gene match: 6. The CDR3 is 14 amino acids. Here the CDR3 reads CATSRAGGPYEQFF. The CDR3 coding sequence is TGTGCCACCAGTAGAGCGGGAGGGCCCTATGAGCAGTTCTTC.

This clonotype was detected once. This rearrangement joins TRBV7-2 to TRBJ1-2; weak D call: TRBD1 (5 bases). Trimming took off 4 bases at V and 2 bases at J, with 17 bases between the two ends. This CDR3 is built from 16 residues. In germline, CDR1 is SGHTA, CDR2 FQGNSA. The CDR3 is CASSSSLGRANYGYTF. Here the CDR3 DNA reads TGTGCCAGCAGCTCAAGCCTCGGCAGGGCGAACTATGGCTACACCTTC.

In DNA form, the CDR3 reads TGTGCCAGCAGTTTTTCTCCAGGGATGAACACTGAAGCTTTCTTT. Amino acids: CASSFSPGMNTEAFF. The V call is TRBV27, the J call TRBJ1-1, with D perhaps matching TRBD1 (5 bases). Per germline, CDR1 MNHEY and CDR2 SMNVEV (reference sequence). The CDR3 is 15 residues long. Trimming shortened V by 3 bases and J by 0 bases, and 11 bases separated the two germline ends.

This clonotype was detected only a few times. The chain recombines TRBV6-5 with TRBJ2-7, with TRBD2 matching 14 bases. Germline V CDR1 and CDR2: MNHEY, SVGAGI. The trim removed 2 bases at V and 9 bases at J, leaving 12 bases unmatched. The CDR3 is 17 amino acids. The CDR3 sequence: CASSYTGTSGSLSGQYF. CDR3 in DNA: TGTGCCAGCAGTTACACCGGGACTAGCGGGAGTCTTAGTGGGCAGTACTTC.

Turning to this clonotype: This may be a read error: a much more frequent sequence differs by one nucleotide. The chain has TRBV5-1 and TRBJ2-2, with 7 positions matching TRBD1. CDR1 is SGHRS and CDR2 is YFSETQ in the germline V gene. The ends lost 4 bases at V and 7 bases at J; junction bases unmatched: 10. The CDR3 consists of 15 residues. In nucleotides, the CDR3 is TGCGCCAGCAGCCTGGGGACAGAAAAATACGGGGAGCTGTTTTTT. Protein: CASSLGTEKYGELFF.

The chain links TRBV19 to TRBJ1-2; 9 bases fit TRBD1. Trimming took 3 bases from V and 6 from J; bases not matched to a gene: 11. From germline, CDR1 is LNHDA and CDR2 SQIVND (reference sequence). The CDR3 sequence is 16 residues long. The CDR3 DNA follows: TGTGCCAGTAGTATGGCTCTCCAACAGGGGGCCCATGGCTACACCTTC. Translated: CASSMALQQGAHGYTF. Filled out from reference TRBV19 and TRBJ1-2, the complete variable domain reads DGGITQSPKYLFRKEGQNVTLSCEQNLNHDAMYWYRQDPGQGLRLIYYSQIVNDFQKGDIAEGYSVSREKKESFPLTVTSAQKNPTAFYLCASSMALQQGAHGYTFGSGTRLTVV.